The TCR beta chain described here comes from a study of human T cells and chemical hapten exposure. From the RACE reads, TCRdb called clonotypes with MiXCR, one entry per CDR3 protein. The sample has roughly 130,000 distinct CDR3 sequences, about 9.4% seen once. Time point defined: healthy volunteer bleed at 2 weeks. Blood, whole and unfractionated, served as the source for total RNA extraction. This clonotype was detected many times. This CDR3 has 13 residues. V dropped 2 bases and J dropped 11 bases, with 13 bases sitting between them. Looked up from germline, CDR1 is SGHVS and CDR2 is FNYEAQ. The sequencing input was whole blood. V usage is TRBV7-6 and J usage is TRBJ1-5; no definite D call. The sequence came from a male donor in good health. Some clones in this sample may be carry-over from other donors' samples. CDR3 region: CASSLSPDQAQHF. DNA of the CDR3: TGTGCCAGCAGCTTATCGCCCGATCAAGCCCAGCATTTT.